One T cell receptor beta chain is described in this entry. Using its own MiXCR run on the RT-PCR reads, TCRdb lists one record per CDR3 protein. The table records about 960,000 distinct CDR3 sequences, roughly 18% of them present only once. This specimen comes from a study of patients and donors after allogeneic stem cell transplantation. Trimming cost V 3 bases and J 6 bases; bases outside gene matches: 10. This CDR3 spans 16 amino acids. Germline CDR1 reads LGHDT; CDR2 reads YNNKEL (reference sequence). This chain connects TRBV3-1 to TRBJ2-7; TRBD2 matches 11 bases. This receptor was taken from a human donor who was either an allogeneic HSCT recipient or a stem cell or donor lymphocyte infusion donor (not recorded which). It is not recorded whose cells these are; they may come from a transplant donor. Sequenced: blood, either unsorted or a sorted T cell fraction (not recorded which). This chain's CDR3 is CASSHRGSGRVREQYF. The CDR3 DNA sequence: TGTGCCAGCAGCCATCGGGGTAGCGGGAGGGTCCGCGAGCAGTACTTC.